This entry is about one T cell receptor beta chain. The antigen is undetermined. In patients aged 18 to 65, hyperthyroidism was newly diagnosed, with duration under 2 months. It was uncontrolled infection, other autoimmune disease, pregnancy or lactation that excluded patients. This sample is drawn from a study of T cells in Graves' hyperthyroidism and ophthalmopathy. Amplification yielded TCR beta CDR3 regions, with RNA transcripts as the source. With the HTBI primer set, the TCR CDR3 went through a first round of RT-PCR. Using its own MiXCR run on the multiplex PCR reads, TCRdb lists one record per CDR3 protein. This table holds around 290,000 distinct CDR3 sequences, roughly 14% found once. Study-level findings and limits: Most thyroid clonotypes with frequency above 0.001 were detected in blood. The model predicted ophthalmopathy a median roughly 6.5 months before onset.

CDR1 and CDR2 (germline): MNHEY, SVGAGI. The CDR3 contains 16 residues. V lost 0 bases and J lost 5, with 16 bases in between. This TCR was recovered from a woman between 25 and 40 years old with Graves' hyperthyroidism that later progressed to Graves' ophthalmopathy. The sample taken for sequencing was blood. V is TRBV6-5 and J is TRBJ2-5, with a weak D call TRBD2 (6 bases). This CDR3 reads CASSYSGLIRGETQYF. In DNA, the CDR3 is TGTGCCAGCAGTTACTCGGGACTGATACGGGGGGAGACCCAGTACTTC.